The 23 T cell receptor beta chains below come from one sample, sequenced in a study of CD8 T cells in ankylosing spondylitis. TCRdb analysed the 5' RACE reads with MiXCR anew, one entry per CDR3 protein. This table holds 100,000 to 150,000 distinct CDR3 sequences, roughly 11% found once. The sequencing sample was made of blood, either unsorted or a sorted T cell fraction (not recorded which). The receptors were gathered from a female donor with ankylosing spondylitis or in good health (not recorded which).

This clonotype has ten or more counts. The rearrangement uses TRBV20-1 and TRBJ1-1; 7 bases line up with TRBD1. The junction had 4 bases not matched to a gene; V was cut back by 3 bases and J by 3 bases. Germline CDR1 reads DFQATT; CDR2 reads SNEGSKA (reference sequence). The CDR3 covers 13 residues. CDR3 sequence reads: CSASDRADTEAFF. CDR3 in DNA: TGCAGTGCTAGCGACAGGGCTGACACTGAAGCTTTCTTT.

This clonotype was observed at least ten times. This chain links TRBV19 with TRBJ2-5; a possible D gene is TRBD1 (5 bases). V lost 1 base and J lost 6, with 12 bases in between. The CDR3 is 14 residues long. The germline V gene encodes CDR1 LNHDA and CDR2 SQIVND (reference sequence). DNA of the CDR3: TGTGCCAGTAGTATAGCAGCAGGGATGCAGACCCAGTACTTC. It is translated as CASSIAAGMQTQYF.

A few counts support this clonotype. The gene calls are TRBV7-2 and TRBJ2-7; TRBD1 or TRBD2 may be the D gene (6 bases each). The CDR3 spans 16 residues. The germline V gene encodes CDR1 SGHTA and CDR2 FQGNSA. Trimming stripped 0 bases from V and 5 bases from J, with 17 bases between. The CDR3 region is CASSLAPARGRDEQYF. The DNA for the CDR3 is TGTGCCAGCAGCTTAGCCCCGGCCCGGGGGCGGGACGAGCAGTACTTC.

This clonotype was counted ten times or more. The CDR3 DNA is TGCAGCGTTCAGGGGACAAACGATGGTCAGCCCCAGCATTTT. Translated: CSVQGTNDGQPQHF. The chain carries TRBV29-1 and TRBJ1-5; D is perhaps TRBD1 (6 bases). Germline CDR1 is SQVTM and CDR2 is ANQGSEA. Trimming took 5 bases from V and 6 from J, leaving 17 bases between them. This CDR3 has 14 amino acids.

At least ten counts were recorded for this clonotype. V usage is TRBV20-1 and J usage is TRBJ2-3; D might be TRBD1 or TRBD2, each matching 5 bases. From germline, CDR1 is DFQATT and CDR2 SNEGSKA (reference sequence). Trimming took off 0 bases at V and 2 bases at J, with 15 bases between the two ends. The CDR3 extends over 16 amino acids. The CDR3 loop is CSARDSGSHFTDTQYF. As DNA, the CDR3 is TGCAGTGCTAGAGATTCAGGGAGCCACTTCACAGATACGCAGTATTTT.

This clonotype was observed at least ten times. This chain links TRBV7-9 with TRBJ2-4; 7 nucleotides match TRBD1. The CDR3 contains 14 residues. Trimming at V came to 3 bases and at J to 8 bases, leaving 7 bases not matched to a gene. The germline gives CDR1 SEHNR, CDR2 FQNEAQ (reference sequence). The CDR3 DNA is TGTGCCAGCAGCTTTACAGGGGAAATAGACATTCAGTACTTC. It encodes CASSFTGEIDIQYF.

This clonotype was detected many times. Written as DNA, the CDR3 is TGTGCCAGCAGCCGAGGAGGAGAGCAGTACTTC. Translation: CASSRGGEQYF. The chain links TRBV3-1 to TRBJ2-7; tentative D call: TRBD2 (5 bases). From germline, CDR1 is LGHDT and CDR2 YNNKEL (reference sequence). V dropped 4 bases and J dropped 7 bases, with 8 bases sitting between them. CDR3 length equals 11 residues.

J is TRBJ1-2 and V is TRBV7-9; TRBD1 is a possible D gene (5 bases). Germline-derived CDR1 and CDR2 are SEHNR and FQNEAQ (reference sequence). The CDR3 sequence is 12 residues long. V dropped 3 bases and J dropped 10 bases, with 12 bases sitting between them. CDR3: CASSLAGSVYTF. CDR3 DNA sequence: TGTGCCAGCAGCTTGGCAGGGAGTGTCTACACCTTC.

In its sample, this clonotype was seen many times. Here the CDR3 DNA reads TGTGCCAGCAGCCTCGGGCCTGGCCCCTACGAGCAGTACTTC. Encoded protein: CASSLGPGPYEQYF. The J gene is TRBJ2-7, the V gene TRBV12-3 or TRBV12-4; D gene uncertain. With 6 bases removed from V and 2 bases from J, the gap between germline ends came to 14 bases. The CDR3 covers 14 residues.

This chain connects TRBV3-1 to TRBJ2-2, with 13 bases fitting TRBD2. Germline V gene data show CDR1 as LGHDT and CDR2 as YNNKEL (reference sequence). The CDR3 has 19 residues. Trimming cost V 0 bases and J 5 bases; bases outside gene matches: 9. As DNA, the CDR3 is TGTGCCAGCAGCCAAGAACATGGGACTAGCGGGGCGATGACCGGGGAGCTGTTTTTT. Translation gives CASSQEHGTSGAMTGELFF.

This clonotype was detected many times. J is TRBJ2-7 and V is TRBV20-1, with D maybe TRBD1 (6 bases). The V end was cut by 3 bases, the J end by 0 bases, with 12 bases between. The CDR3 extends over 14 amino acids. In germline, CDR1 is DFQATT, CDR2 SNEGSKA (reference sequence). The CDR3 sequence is CSARDRDISYEQYF. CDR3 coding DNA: TGCAGTGCTAGGGACCGGGACATCTCCTACGAGCAGTACTTC.

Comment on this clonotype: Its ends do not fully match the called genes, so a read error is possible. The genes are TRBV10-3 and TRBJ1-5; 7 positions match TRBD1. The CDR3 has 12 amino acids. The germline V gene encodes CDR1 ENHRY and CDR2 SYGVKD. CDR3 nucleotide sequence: TGTGCCATCGGGACAGCCCATCACCCCCAGCATTTT. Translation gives CAIGTAHHPQHF.

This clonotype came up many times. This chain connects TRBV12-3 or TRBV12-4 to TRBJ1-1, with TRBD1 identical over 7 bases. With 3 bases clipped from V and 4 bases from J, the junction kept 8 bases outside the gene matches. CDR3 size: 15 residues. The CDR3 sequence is CASSLGGTASTEAFF. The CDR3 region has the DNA TGTGCCAGCAGTTTGGGAGGGACAGCCTCCACTGAAGCTTTCTTT.

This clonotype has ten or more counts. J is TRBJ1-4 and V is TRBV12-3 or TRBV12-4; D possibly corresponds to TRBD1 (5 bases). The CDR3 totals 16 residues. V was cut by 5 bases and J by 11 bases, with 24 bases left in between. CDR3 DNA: TGTGCCAGCAGTCCTTACCCCGGGGGGGGTGGAGAGAAACTGTTTTTT. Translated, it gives CASSPYPGGGGEKLFF.

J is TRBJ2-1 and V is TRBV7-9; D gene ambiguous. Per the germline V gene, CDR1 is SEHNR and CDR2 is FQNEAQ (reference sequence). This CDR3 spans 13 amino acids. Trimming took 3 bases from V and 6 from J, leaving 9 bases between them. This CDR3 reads CASSFPVANEQFF. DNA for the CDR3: TGTGCCAGCAGCTTTCCCGTCGCCAATGAGCAGTTCTTC.

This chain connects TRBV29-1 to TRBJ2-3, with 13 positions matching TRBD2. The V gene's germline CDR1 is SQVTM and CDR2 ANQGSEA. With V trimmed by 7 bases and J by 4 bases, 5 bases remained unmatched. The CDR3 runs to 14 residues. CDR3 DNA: TGCAGCGAACTAGCGGGGGGGCGGTCAGATACGCAGTATTTT. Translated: CSELAGGRSDTQYF.

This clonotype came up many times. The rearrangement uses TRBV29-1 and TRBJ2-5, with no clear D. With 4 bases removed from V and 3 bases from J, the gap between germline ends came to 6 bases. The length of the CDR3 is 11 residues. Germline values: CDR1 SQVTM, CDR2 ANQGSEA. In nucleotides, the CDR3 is TGCAGCGTTGTTCTCGAAGAGACCCAGTACTTC. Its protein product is CSVVLEETQYF.

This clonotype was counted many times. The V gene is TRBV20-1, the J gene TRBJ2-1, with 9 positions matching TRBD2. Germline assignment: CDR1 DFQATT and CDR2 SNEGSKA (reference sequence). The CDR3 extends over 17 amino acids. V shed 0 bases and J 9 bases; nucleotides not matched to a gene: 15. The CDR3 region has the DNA TGCAGTGCTAGAGAGGTGGGGTGGCGGGAGGGCCGGTTTGAGCAGTTCTTC. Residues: CSAREVGWREGRFEQFF.

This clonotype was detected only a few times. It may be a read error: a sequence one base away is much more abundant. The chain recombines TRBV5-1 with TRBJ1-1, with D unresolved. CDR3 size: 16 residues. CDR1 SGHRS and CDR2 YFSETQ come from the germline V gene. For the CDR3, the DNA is TGCACCAGCAGCTTGAGTGGGTCCGTATTGAACACTGAAGCTTTCTTT. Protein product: CTSSLSGSVLNTEAFF.

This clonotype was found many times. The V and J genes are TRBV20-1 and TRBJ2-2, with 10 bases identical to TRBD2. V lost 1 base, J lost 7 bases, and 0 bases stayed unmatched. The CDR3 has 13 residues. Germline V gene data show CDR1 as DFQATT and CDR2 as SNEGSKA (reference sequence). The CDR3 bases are TGCAGTGCTAGAGCTAGCGGGGGCGGGGAGCTGTTTTTT. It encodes CSARASGGGELFF.

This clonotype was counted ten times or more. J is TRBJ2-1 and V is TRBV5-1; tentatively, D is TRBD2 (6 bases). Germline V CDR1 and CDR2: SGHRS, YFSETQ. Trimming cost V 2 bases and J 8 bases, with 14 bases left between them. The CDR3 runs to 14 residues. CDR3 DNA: TGCGCCAGCAGCTTTTATCAGGGAGGCGATGAGCAGTTCTTC. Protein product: CASSFYQGGDEQFF.

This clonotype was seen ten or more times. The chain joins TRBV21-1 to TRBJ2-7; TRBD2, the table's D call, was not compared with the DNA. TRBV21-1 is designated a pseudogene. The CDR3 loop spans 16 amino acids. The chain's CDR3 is CASSKSQQRTANPQYF. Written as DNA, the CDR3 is TGTGCCAGCAGCAAATCCCAACAGCGGACTGCGAACCCCCAGTACTTC.

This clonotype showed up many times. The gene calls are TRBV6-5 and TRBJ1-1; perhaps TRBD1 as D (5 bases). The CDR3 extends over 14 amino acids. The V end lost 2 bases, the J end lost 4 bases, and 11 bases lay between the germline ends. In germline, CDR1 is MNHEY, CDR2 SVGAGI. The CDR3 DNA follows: TGTGCCAGCAGTTACGACAGATTAATCACTGAAGCTTTCTTT. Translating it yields CASSYDRLITEAFF.